This T cell receptor beta chain stems from a study of cytomegalovirus exposure and HLA in healthy donors. Study summary: In a previous analysis, more than 90 million unique TCR beta sequences were found from 150 million to 200 million T cells. Unique TCRs numbering around 85 million, obtained from HLA-typed donors, made up an early data release. Study results and limitations: For TCR beta chains, V- and J-gene trimming was later linked to a missense DCLRE1C variant.

Primers: 60 Vbeta forward and 13 Jbeta reverse. Profiled with immunoSEQ multiplex PCR; TCRdb holds only in-frame clones, not every one. Here the sample spans fewer than 150,000 clones, around 70% being singletons. Unrecorded immune exposures were likely, despite nominal health at sampling. This CDR3 is built from 17 residues. Germline V gives CDR1 ENHRY, CDR2 SYGVKD. J gave up 1 base and V 6 bases, and 9 bases lay outside the gene matches. Notes on this clone: What it binds is not known.

The origin of this receptor is a woman aged 25-40 years in good health and CMV-seronegative. The chain employs TRBV10-3 and TRBJ1-1; 12 nucleotides match TRBD1. The source material was PBMCs. CDR3 protein: CAISPGGQGAGNTEAFF. The CDR3 nucleotides read TGTGCCATCAGCCCTGGGGGACAGGGGGCTGGGAACACTGAAGCTTTCTTT.